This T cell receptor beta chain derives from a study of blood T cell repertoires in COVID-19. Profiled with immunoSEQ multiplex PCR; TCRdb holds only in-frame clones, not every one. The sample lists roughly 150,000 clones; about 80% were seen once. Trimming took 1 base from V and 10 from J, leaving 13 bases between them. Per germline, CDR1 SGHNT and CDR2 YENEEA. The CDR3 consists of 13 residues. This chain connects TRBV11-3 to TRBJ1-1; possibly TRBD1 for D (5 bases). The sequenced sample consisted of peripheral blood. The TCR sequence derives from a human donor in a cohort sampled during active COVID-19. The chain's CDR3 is CASSLVGGGVAFF. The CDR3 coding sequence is TGTGCCAGCAGCTTAGTCGGTGGGGGGGTAGCTTTCTTT. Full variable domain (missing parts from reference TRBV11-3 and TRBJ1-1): EAGVVQSPRYKIIEKKQPVAFWCNPISGHNTLYWYLQNLGQGPELLIRYENEEAVDDSQLPKDRFSAERLKGVDSTLKIQPAELGDSAVYLCASSLVGGGVAFFGQGTRLTVV.